In its sample, the clone carrying this TCR beta chain was seen many times. Alongside a J-beta primer mix, a sample-barcoded 5' primer served in a second PCR lasting 7 to 11 cycles. TCRdb called the 5' RACE reads again in MiXCR, with one record for every CDR3 protein. The data contain about 700,000 distinct CDR3 sequences, roughly 30% of them singletons. The sample is drawn from a study of blood T cells in healthy people across ages. Germline CDR1 and CDR2: SEHNR and FQNEAQ (reference sequence). The CDR3 length is 16 residues. V was clipped by 1 base and J by 5 bases, with 18 bases between them. This receptor was taken from a woman of 80 years or more in good health. The rearrangement joins TRBV7-9 to TRBJ2-7; D remains unclear. Sequenced sample: blood. This chain's CDR3 is CASSLGHSSMLDEQYF. For the CDR3, the DNA is TGTGCCAGCAGCTTAGGACACTCGTCTATGCTGGACGAGCAGTACTTC.